Listed below are T cell receptor beta chains from one sample, sequenced in a study of vaccination and CD4 T cells after COVID-19. From the PCR reads, TCRdb called clonotypes with MiXCR, one entry per CDR3 protein. The repertoire holds some 8,900 distinct CDR3 sequences, with around 45% as singletons. Their antigens remain unidentified. Specimen: CD4+ T cells from blood, cultured in vitro. The source is a human donor in good health. Both conserved end residues are part of each CDR3. The order of the fields is J gene, clone size, D gene, V gene, CDR3 DNA, CDR3 protein. A D gene is named only where the DNA matches it firmly. Some rows have no size entry. The others give once, few or many, or a class for an expanded clone.

TRBJ1-5	-	-	TRBV7-8	TGTGCCAGCAGCCTAGAGGGGGTTATAAGCAATCAGCCCCAGCATTTT	CASSLEGVISNQPQHF
TRBJ1-6	few	-	TRBV6-1	TGTGCCAGCAGCCCAGGACAGACCAATTCACCCCTCCACTTT	CASSPGQTNSPLHF
TRBJ2-1	-	-	TRBV2	TGTGCCAGCAGTGAAATGGCAAGTGTCTGGATCTTC	CASSEMASVWIF
TRBJ2-5	-	TRBD1	TRBV5-1	TGCGCCAGCAACAGACCCGGGACAGGGGACGAGACCCAGTACTTC	CASNRPGTGDETQYF
TRBJ1-2	-	-	TRBV6-2/TRBV6-3	TGTGTCAGCAGTTACTCATGGGGCCTCGATGGCTACACCTTC	CVSSYSWGLDGYTF
TRBJ2-5	-	-	TRBV6-5	TGTGCCAGCAGTTACTCGATGAAAGAGACCCAGTACTTC	CASSYSMKETQYF
TRBJ2-5	-	-	TRBV27	TGTGCCAGCAGTCCGACTAGGAACCCGGAAGAGACCCAGTACTTC	CASSPTRNPEETQYF
TRBJ2-3	large	-	TRBV6-1	TGTGCCAGCAGCGGAGCGCGCTCGCAGTATTTT	CASSGARSQYF
TRBJ2-2	-	-	TRBV9	TGTGCCAGCAGCTCCACCCACACCGGGGAGCTGTTTTTT	CASSSTHTGELFF
TRBJ1-1	few	-	TRBV7-9	TGTGCCACTTTACCCAAACGGAGGGTGGGGAACACTGAAGCTTTCTTT	CATLPKRRVGNTEAFF
TRBJ1-1	few	-	TRBV2	TGTGCCAGCAGGTCTACTCGGCCGAGGGAAGGAGCTTTCTTT	CASRSTRPREGAFF
TRBJ1-2	-	-	TRBV4-1	TGCGCCAGCAGCCAATTAACAGCAGACTATGGCTACACCTTC	CASSQLTADYGYTF
TRBJ2-1	few	-	TRBV27	TGTGCCAGCAGTTTTACCCGTTACTACAATGAGCAGTTCTTC	CASSFTRYYNEQFF
TRBJ1-1	-	-	TRBV20-1	TGCAGTGCTAGAGTCCAGGGGAGCCTGATCACATTCACTGAAGCTTTCTTT	CSARVQGSLITFTEAFF
TRBJ1-1	-	-	TRBV27	TGTGCCAGCCAGGGGCGGGGGTACACTGAAGCTTTCTTT	CASQGRGYTEAFF
TRBJ1-1	-	TRBD1	TRBV20-1	TGCAGTGCTAGAATCGGGACAGCGTCGAACACTGAAGCTTTCTTT	CSARIGTASNTEAFF
TRBJ2-1	few	TRBD2	TRBV6-1	TGTGCCAGCAGACCTGGGACTAGCGGGAATTCCTACAATGAGCAGTTCTTC	CASRPGTSGNSYNEQFF
TRBJ1-2	-	TRBD1	TRBV6-1	TGTGCCAGCAGTCCTCGACAGGGGAGAGATGGCTACACCTTC	CASSPRQGRDGYTF
TRBJ1-5	few	-	TRBV20-1	TGCAGTGCTACCAGACTGGAAAACAATCAGCCCCAGCATTTT	CSATRLENNQPQHF
TRBJ1-6	-	-	TRBV6-1	TGTGCCAGCAGAACCGGGACCGGTAATAATTCACCCCTCCACTTT	CASRTGTGNNSPLHF
TRBJ1-2	-	-	TRBV30	TGTGCCTGGGGCCACAGGAGCTATGGCTACACCTTC	CAWGHRSYGYTF
TRBJ1-2	few	-	TRBV7-6	TGTGCCAGCAGCTTCGCTCAGGGGAACGGCTACACCTTC	CASSFAQGNGYTF
TRBJ2-2	once	TRBD1	TRBV6-1	TGTGCCAGCAGTCGGGACAGAAACACCGGGGAGCTGTTTTTT	CASSRDRNTGELFF
TRBJ2-1	few	-	TRBV7-2	TGTGCCAGCAGACCTGGTTACCCCCCACGACCGAGTGAGCAGTTCTTC	CASRPGYPPRPSEQFF
TRBJ2-3	-	-	TRBV6-1	TGTGCCAGCAGTCCCTCGTATCGCACAGATACGCAGTATTTT	CASSPSYRTDTQYF
TRBJ1-2	-	-	TRBV9	TGTGCCAGCAGCGTAGACCAGAGTAACTATGGCTACACCTTC	CASSVDQSNYGYTF
TRBJ2-7	-	-	TRBV30	TGTGCCTGGAGTCGAGGCCTTCCCTACGAGCAGTACTTC	CAWSRGLPYEQYF
TRBJ1-5	-	-	TRBV28	TGTGCCAGCACTACGGCTGGGGTCCAATATCAGCCCCAGCATTTT	CASTTAGVQYQPQHF
TRBJ2-3	-	TRBD1	TRBV11-3	TGTGCCAGCAGTGATACAGGGGGCCTCAGCACAGATACGCAGTATTTT	CASSDTGGLSTDTQYF
TRBJ1-1	-	-	TRBV7-9	TGTGCCAGCAGCCCTGGAGGGACTGAAGCTTTCTTT	CASSPGGTEAFF
TRBJ1-1	-	-	TRBV12-3/TRBV12-4	TGTGCCAGCAGCCACCGACGGCAGGGTATAGCTTTCTTT	CASSHRRQGIAFF
TRBJ1-2	-	-	TRBV5-1	TGCGCCAGCAGCTTGGAGGTGGGGACTCACTATGGCTACACCTTC	CASSLEVGTHYGYTF
TRBJ2-5	few	-	TRBV19	TGTGCCAGTAGTATTCGGGGGGCCCAAGAGACCCAGTACTTC	CASSIRGAQETQYF
TRBJ2-3	-	TRBD1	TRBV6-1	TGTGCCAGCAGTGCCCGGGACAGAGCAGATACGCAGTATTTT	CASSARDRADTQYF
TRBJ1-2	few	-	TRBV11-2	TGTGCCAGCAGCTTTCGGGGTGGCTACACCTTC	CASSFRGGYTF
TRBJ1-1	-	-	TRBV4-3	TGCGCCAGCAGCCAAGATAGGGTCTCCACTGAAGCTTTCTTT	CASSQDRVSTEAFF
TRBJ1-2	-	-	TRBV19	TGTGCCAGTAGTTCTCGACGGGGAGGTGTCTATGGCTACACCTTC	CASSSRRGGVYGYTF
TRBJ2-1	-	-	TRBV30	TGTGCCTGGAGCTCCCTAGCTACGCAGTTCTTC	CAWSSLATQFF
TRBJ2-2	-	TRBD2	TRBV5-4	TGTGCCAGCAGCTTAGCGGGGGGATCGAACACCGGGGAGCTGTTTTTT	CASSLAGGSNTGELFF
TRBJ1-1	few	TRBD1	TRBV7-8	TGTGCCAGCAGCTTTGTACCGGGACAGTCTGAAGCTTTCTTT	CASSFVPGQSEAFF
TRBJ1-1	-	TRBD1	TRBV20-1	TGCAGTGCACCAGGGGACAGGGGGCTGAACACTGAAGCTTTCTTT	CSAPGDRGLNTEAFF
TRBJ2-7	-	TRBD2	TRBV5-1	TGCGCCAGCAGCTCGGGACTAGCGGGGGCCTACGAGCAGTACTTC	CASSSGLAGAYEQYF
TRBJ1-2	few	-	TRBV7-6	TGTGCCAGCAGCTCCGCTACAGTGTATGGCTACACCTTC	CASSSATVYGYTF
TRBJ1-2	-	-	TRBV6-4	TGTGCCAGCAGTGACTCGGGGGGCGACTATGGCTACACCTTC	CASSDSGGDYGYTF
TRBJ1-5	-	TRBD1	TRBV6-2/TRBV6-3	TGTGCCAGCAGTTACTCGACAGGGGGGTTTAATCAGCCCCAGCATTTT	CASSYSTGGFNQPQHF
TRBJ2-3	few	TRBD2	TRBV20-1	TGCAGTGCTAGTAGAGCGGGGTCTAGCACAGATACGCAGTATTTT	CSASRAGSSTDTQYF
TRBJ2-7	few	-	TRBV7-2	TGTGCCAGCAGCCGGGACCATACTGCCTACGAGCAGTACTTC	CASSRDHTAYEQYF
TRBJ2-1	-	TRBD2	TRBV6-2/TRBV6-3	TGTGCCAGCAGTTACCCGTTGAGCGGGGGGACCCACTCCTACAATGAGCAGTTCTTC	CASSYPLSGGTHSYNEQFF
TRBJ2-2	-	-	TRBV25-1	TGTGCCAGCAGTGCCCGTGGGGGCCTGAGCACCGGGGAGCTGTTTTTT	CASSARGGLSTGELFF
TRBJ1-1	few	-	TRBV7-9	TGTGCCAGCAGCCCTCGGACCAAATTGAACACTGAAGCTTTCTTT	CASSPRTKLNTEAFF
TRBJ1-2	-	-	TRBV6-1	TGTGCCAGCAGGGCTACAGCTAACTATGGCTACACCTTC	CASRATANYGYTF
TRBJ1-2	-	TRBD1	TRBV5-1	TGCGCCAGCAGCTCACCGGGACAGGGAGTTTATGGCTACACCTTC	CASSSPGQGVYGYTF
TRBJ2-2	few	TRBD1	TRBV20-1	TGCAGTGCTAGAAGACAGGGTGTTGACACCGGGGAGCTGTTTTTT	CSARRQGVDTGELFF
TRBJ2-3	-	-	TRBV2	TGTGCCAGCAGAAGGGGACCAAGTCGAGATACGCAGTATTTT	CASRRGPSRDTQYF
TRBJ2-1	-	-	TRBV20-1	TGCAGTGCTAGTAGTAGCAATGAGCAGTTCTTC	CSASSSNEQFF
TRBJ1-2	few	-	TRBV27	TGTGCCAGCAGTTATACCCCCATCCGGGACCTCCTGAGCTACACCTTC	CASSYTPIRDLLSYTF
TRBJ1-5	few	-	TRBV2	TGTGCCAGCCATCAGGATAGCAATCAGCCCCAGCATTTT	CASHQDSNQPQHF
TRBJ1-2	-	-	TRBV10-1	TGCGCCAGCAGTGCTGTCAGGACCTATGGCTACACCTTC	CASSAVRTYGYTF